This TCR beta chain comes out of a study of cytotoxic CD8 clonotypes in ibrutinib-treated CLL. Study as a whole: Response material was collected after a median 12 months of treatment, range 6 to 36.

Worth noting for this clone: Its cognate antigen is unknown.

The CDR3 sequence is 15 residues long. The V end was cut by 4 bases, the J end by 1 base, with 13 bases between. Germline CDR1 reads SGHRS; CDR2 reads YFSETQ. Regarding the study as a whole: Against age-matched healthy donors, baseline clonality ran higher and tracked circulating CD8+ T-cell counts. The clonality rise at ibrutinib response reflected private clonotype expansion.

The data were produced by immunoSEQ multiplex PCR, yet TCRdb's version contains in-frame clones alone and is incomplete. The data contain around 300,000 clones, 80% of them singletons. Roughly 2 micrograms of genomic DNA from cryopreserved PBMCs went into TCR beta libraries. The gene calls are TRBV5-1 and TRBJ2-3; the D gene is possibly TRBD2 (6 bases). Sequenced material: PBMCs, taken before ibrutinib treatment. The TCR comes from a human donor with chronic lymphocytic leukemia. In DNA form, the CDR3 reads TGCGCCAGCAGCCCCCTCGGGAGCGGCACAGATACGCAGTATTTT. Its translation: CASSPLGSGTDTQYF.